This entry features one T cell receptor (beta chain) sequence. Its target is not known. The data were obtained in a study of blood T cells in healthy people across ages. Study-level results: Estimated diversity across one million T cells was deemed an underestimate.

Next came a second PCR, run for roughly 6 to 11 cycles, which used a sample-barcoded 5' primer along with a J-beta primer mix. TCRdb used MiXCR to reprocess the 5' RACE reads, holding one entry per CDR3 protein. This sample has about 1.6 million distinct CDR3 sequences, with 30% to 40% found just once. The CDR3 is made up of 16 amino acids. CDR1 and CDR2 from the germline V gene are SGHDT and YYEEEE. Losses at the gene ends were 4 bases for V and 3 bases for J; bases not matched to a gene: 8. The clonotype comes from a woman in her twenties or thirties in good health. The chain couples TRBV5-6 to TRBJ2-3; 10 bases are shared with TRBD2. The sample taken for sequencing was blood. CDR3 sequence reads: CASSNTGLAKTDTQYF. The CDR3 DNA reads as TGTGCCAGCAGCAATACGGGACTAGCGAAGACAGATACGCAGTATTTT.